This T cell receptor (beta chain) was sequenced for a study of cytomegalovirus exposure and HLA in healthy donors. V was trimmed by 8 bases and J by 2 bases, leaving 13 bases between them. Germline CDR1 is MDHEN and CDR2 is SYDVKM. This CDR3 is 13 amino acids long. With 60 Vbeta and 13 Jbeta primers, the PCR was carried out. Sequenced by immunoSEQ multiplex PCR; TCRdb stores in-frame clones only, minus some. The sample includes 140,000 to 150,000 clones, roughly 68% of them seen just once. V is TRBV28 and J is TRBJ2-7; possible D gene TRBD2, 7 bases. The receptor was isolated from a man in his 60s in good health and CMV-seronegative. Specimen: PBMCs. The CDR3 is CASLKGGTYEQYF. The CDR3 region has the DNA TGTGCCAGCCTAAAGGGGGGGACCTACGAGCAGTACTTC.